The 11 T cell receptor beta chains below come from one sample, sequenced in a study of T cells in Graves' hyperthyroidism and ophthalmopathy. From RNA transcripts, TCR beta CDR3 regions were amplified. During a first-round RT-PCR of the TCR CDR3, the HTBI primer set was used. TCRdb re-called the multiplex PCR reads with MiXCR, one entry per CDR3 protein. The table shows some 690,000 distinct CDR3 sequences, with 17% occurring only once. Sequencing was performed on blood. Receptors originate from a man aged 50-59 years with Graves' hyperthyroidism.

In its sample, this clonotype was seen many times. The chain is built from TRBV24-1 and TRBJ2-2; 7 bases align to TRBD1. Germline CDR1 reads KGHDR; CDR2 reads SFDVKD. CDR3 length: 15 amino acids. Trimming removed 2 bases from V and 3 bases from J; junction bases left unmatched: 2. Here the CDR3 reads CATSDWTGDTGELFF. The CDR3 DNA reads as TGTGCCACCAGTGATTGGACAGGAGACACCGGGGAGCTGTTTTTT.

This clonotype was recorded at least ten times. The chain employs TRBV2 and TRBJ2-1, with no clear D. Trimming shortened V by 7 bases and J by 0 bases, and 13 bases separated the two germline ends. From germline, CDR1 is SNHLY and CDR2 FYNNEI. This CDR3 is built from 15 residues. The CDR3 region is CASTTDTVSYNEQFF. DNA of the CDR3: TGTGCCAGCACTACCGACACGGTCTCCTACAATGAGCAGTTCTTC. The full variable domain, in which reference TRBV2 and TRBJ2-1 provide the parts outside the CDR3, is EPEVTQTPSHQVTQMGQEVILRCVPISNHLYFYWYRQILGQKVEFLVSFYNNEISEKSEIFDDQFSVERPDGSNFTLKIRSTKLEDSAMYFCASTTDTVSYNEQFFGPGTRLTVL.

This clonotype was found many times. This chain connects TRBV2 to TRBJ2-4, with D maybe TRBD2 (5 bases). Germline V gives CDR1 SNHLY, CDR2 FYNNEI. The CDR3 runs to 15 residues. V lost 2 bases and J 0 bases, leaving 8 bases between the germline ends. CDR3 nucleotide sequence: TGTGCCAGCAGTGAACTCGGGGAAGCCAAAAACATTCAGTACTTC. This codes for CASSELGEAKNIQYF.

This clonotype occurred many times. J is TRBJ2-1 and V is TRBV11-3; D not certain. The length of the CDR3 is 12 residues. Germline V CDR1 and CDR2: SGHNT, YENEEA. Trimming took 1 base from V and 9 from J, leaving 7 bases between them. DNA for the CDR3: TGTGCCAGCAGCTTAGGGGCTTTTGAGCAGTTCTTC. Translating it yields CASSLGAFEQFF. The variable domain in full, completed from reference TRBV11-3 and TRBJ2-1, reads EAGVVQSPRYKIIEKKQPVAFWCNPISGHNTLYWYLQNLGQGPELLIRYENEEAVDDSQLPKDRFSAERLKGVDSTLKIQPAELGDSAVYLCASSLGAFEQFFGPGTRLTVL.

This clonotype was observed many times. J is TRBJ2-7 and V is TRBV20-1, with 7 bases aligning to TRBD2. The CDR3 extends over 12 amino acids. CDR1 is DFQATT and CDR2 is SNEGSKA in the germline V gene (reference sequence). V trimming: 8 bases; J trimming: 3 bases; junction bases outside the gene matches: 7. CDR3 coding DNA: TGCAGTCCCTCTAGCGGAGACTACGAGCAGTACTTC. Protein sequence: CSPSSGDYEQYF.

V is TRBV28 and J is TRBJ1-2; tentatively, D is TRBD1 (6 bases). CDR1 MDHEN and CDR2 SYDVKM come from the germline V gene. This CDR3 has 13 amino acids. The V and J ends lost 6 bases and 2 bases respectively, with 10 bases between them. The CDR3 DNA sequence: TGTGCCAGCAGGCACGGACAGAACTATGGCTACACCTTC. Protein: CASRHGQNYGYTF.

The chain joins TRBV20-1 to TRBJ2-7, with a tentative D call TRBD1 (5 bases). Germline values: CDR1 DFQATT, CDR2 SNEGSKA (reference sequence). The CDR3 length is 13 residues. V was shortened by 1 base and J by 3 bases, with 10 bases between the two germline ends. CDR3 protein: CSARARQGYEQYF. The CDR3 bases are TGCAGTGCTAGAGCCCGGCAGGGCTACGAGCAGTACTTC.

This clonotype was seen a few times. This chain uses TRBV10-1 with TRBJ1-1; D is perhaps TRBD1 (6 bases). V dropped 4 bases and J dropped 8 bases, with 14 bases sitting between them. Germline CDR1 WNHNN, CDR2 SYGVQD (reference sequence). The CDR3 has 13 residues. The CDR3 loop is CASSAPDSPEAFF. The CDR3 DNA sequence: TGCGCCAGCAGTGCCCCGGACAGCCCAGAAGCTTTCTTT.

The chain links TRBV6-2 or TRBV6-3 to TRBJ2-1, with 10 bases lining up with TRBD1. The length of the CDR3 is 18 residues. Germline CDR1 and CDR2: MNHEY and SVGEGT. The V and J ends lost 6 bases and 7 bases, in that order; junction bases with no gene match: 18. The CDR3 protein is CASSLNHLDRGRGNEQFF. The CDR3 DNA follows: TGTGCCAGCAGCTTAAACCACCTTGACAGGGGGCGAGGGAATGAGCAGTTCTTC.

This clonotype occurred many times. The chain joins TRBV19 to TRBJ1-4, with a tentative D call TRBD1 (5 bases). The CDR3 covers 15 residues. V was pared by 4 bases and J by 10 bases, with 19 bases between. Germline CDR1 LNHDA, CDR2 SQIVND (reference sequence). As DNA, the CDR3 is TGTGCCAGTAGTAGCCGACAGTCAGCGATCGGAAAACTGTTTTTT. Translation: CASSSRQSAIGKLFF.

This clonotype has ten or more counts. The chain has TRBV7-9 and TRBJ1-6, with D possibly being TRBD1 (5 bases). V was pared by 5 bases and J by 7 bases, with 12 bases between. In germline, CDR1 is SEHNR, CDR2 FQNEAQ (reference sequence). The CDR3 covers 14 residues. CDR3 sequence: CASSHLQENSPLHF. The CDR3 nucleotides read TGTGCCAGCAGCCACCTACAGGAGAATTCACCCCTCCACTTT.